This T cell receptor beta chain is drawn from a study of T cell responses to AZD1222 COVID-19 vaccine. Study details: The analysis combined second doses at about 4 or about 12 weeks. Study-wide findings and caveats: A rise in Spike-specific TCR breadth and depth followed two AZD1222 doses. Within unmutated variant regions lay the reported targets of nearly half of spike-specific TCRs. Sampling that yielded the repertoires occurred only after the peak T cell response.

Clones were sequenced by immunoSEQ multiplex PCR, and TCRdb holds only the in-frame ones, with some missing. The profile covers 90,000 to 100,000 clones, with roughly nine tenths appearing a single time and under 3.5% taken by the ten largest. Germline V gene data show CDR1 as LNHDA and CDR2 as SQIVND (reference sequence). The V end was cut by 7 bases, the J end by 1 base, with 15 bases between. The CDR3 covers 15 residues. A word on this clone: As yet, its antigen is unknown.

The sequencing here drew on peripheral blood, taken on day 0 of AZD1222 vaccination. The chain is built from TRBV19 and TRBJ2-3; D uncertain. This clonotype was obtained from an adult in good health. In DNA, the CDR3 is TGTGCCAGTACCACCCCCCGGTTGGGCACAGATACGCAGTATTTT. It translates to CASTTPRLGTDTQYF.